A selection of T cell receptor beta chains follows, all from one sample in a study of blood T cell repertoires in COVID-19. The table came from immunoSEQ multiplex PCR; TCRdb's copy has only in-frame clones and leaves some out. The table shows approximately 210,000 clones, with 80% to 90% occurring only once. The sequenced sample consisted of peripheral blood. These receptor sequences come from a woman between 45 and 60 years old with active or convalescent COVID-19. The CDR3 runs from the conserved cysteine through the conserved F or W. D genes are given only for firm matches. A clone size is listed for some rows: how often the clone was seen (once, few, many), or a class if it is expanded.

v_gene: TRBV3-1/TRBV3-2
d_gene: TRBD2
abundance: -
j_gene: TRBJ2-3
len: 13
CDR3nt: TGTGCCAGCAGCCAAGGGCCCGGGACTAGCGTGTATTTT
CDR3aa: CASSQGPGTSVYF

v_gene: TRBV10-1
d_gene: TRBD2
abundance: -
j_gene: TRBJ2-1
len: 14
CDR3nt: TGCGCCAGCAGTGGGACTAGCGGGGGGAATGAGCAGTTCTTC
CDR3aa: CASSGTSGGNEQFF

v_gene: TRBV28
d_gene: TRBD1
abundance: -
j_gene: TRBJ1-5
len: 16
CDR3nt: TGTGCCAGCAGTTCCGAGACAGGGATATTCAATCAGCCCCAGCATTTT
CDR3aa: CASSSETGIFNQPQHF

v_gene: TRBV5-1
d_gene: TRBD1
abundance: once
j_gene: TRBJ1-3
len: 15
CDR3nt: TGCGCCAGCAGCTTGGACGGGACAGCGACGGACACCATATATTTT
CDR3aa: CASSLDGTATDTIYF

v_gene: TRBV5-1
d_gene: TRBD1
abundance: -
j_gene: TRBJ1-1
len: 14
CDR3nt: TGCGCCAGCAGCCCCCTGACAGGGGGCACTGAAGCTTTCTTT
CDR3aa: CASSPLTGGTEAFF

v_gene: TRBV19
d_gene: -
abundance: -
j_gene: TRBJ1-1
len: 11
CDR3nt: TGTGCCTCCAGGGGGAACACTGAAGCTTTCTTT
CDR3aa: CASRGNTEAFF

v_gene: TRBV5-5
d_gene: -
abundance: -
j_gene: TRBJ1-2
len: 14
CDR3nt: TGTGCCAGCAGCCTCGATGGGGGCGACTATGGCTACACCTTC
CDR3aa: CASSLDGGDYGYTF

v_gene: TRBV12-3/TRBV12-4
d_gene: -
abundance: -
j_gene: TRBJ1-1
len: 13
CDR3nt: TGTGCCAGCAGCATACAGAGAGACACTGAAGCTTTCTTT
CDR3aa: CASSIQRDTEAFF

v_gene: TRBV5-8
d_gene: -
abundance: -
j_gene: TRBJ1-6
len: 16
CDR3nt: TGTGCCAGCAGCTTCAAGAGGAGCTCCTATAATTCACCCCTCCACTTT
CDR3aa: CASSFKRSSYNSPLHF

v_gene: TRBV11-2
d_gene: -
abundance: -
j_gene: TRBJ1-2
len: 16
CDR3nt: TGTGCCAGCAGCTTAGATTGGCAGGGAGGATTTGGTGGCTACACCTTC
CDR3aa: CASSLDWQGGFGGYTF

v_gene: TRBV4-1
d_gene: TRBD1
abundance: -
j_gene: TRBJ1-3
len: 16
CDR3nt: TGCGCCAGCAGCCAAGATGGACGGGACAGGGTTGACACCATATATTTT
CDR3aa: CASSQDGRDRVDTIYF

v_gene: TRBV5-4
d_gene: TRBD2
abundance: -
j_gene: TRBJ2-3
len: 16
CDR3nt: TGTGCCAGCAGCGCCCTTTCGGGTAGCGGGATTCATACGCAGTATTTT
CDR3aa: CASSALSGSGIHTQYF

v_gene: TRBV7-6
d_gene: TRBD1
abundance: -
j_gene: TRBJ1-1
len: 17
CDR3nt: TGTGCCAGCAGCTTAACCAAACAGGGGAATAGGGAGACTGAAGCTTTCTTT
CDR3aa: CASSLTKQGNRETEAFF

v_gene: TRBV19
d_gene: -
abundance: -
j_gene: TRBJ1-1
len: 11
CDR3nt: TGTGCCAGTAGTATGACAAATTTGGCTTTCTTT
CDR3aa: CASSMTNLAFF

v_gene: TRBV2
d_gene: TRBD2
abundance: -
j_gene: TRBJ2-2
len: 15
CDR3nt: TGTGCCAGCAGTGGGGGGACTAGAAGCACCGGGGAGCTGTTTTTT
CDR3aa: CASSGGTRSTGELFF

v_gene: TRBV2
d_gene: -
abundance: few
j_gene: TRBJ1-3
len: 14
CDR3nt: TGTGCCAGCACGCGGGGGGGATCTGGAAACACCATATATTTT
CDR3aa: CASTRGGSGNTIYF

v_gene: TRBV2
d_gene: TRBD1
abundance: -
j_gene: TRBJ1-2
len: 14
CDR3nt: TGTGCCAGCAGTGAAAGTAGGGGGCTCTATGGCTACACCTTC
CDR3aa: CASSESRGLYGYTF

v_gene: TRBV5-1
d_gene: -
abundance: once
j_gene: TRBJ2-3
len: 15
CDR3nt: TGCGCCAGCAACATCTGGACAGTTCCCACAGATACGCAGTATTTT
CDR3aa: CASNIWTVPTDTQYF

v_gene: TRBV5-1
d_gene: -
abundance: -
j_gene: TRBJ1-5
len: 14
CDR3nt: TGCGCCAGCAGCTTGGATTCAGGTTCTCAGCCCCAGCATTTT
CDR3aa: CASSLDSGSQPQHF

v_gene: TRBV6-5
d_gene: TRBD1
abundance: -
j_gene: TRBJ2-5
len: 15
CDR3nt: TGTGCCAGCAGTTACGACGGACAGGCACAAGAGACCCAGTACTTC
CDR3aa: CASSYDGQAQETQYF

v_gene: TRBV6-4
d_gene: TRBD2
abundance: many
j_gene: TRBJ2-3
len: 15
CDR3nt: TGTGCCAGCAGCGACGGGGCGGGAGAGGCAGATACGCAGTATTTT
CDR3aa: CASSDGAGEADTQYF

v_gene: TRBV28
d_gene: TRBD2
abundance: -
j_gene: TRBJ2-1
len: 15
CDR3nt: TGTGCCAGCAGTCTTAGCGGGAGGAACTACAATGAGCAGTTCTTC
CDR3aa: CASSLSGRNYNEQFF

v_gene: TRBV5-6
d_gene: TRBD2
abundance: -
j_gene: TRBJ2-5
len: 15
CDR3nt: TGTGCCAGCAGAGGGACTAGCGGGGGGAAAGAGACCCAGTACTTC
CDR3aa: CASRGTSGGKETQYF

v_gene: TRBV29-1
d_gene: -
abundance: -
j_gene: TRBJ2-2
len: 16
CDR3nt: TGCAGCGTTGGGCTAGTGGTAACGCCGAACACCGGGGAGCTGTTTTTT
CDR3aa: CSVGLVVTPNTGELFF

v_gene: TRBV5-1
d_gene: -
abundance: -
j_gene: TRBJ2-1
len: 15
CDR3nt: TGCGCCAGCAGCTTTGGCGGGGCGGAAGTCAATGAGCAGTTCTTC
CDR3aa: CASSFGGAEVNEQFF

v_gene: TRBV27
d_gene: -
abundance: -
j_gene: TRBJ2-2
len: 13
CDR3nt: TGTGCCAGTTCCGGGGGTGAGGCCGGGGAGCTGTTTTTT
CDR3aa: CASSGGEAGELFF

v_gene: TRBV9
d_gene: -
abundance: medium-sized
j_gene: TRBJ1-6
len: 14
CDR3nt: TGTGCCAGCAGCGTAGGCGGAATTAATTCACCCCTCCACTTT
CDR3aa: CASSVGGINSPLHF

v_gene: TRBV6-5
d_gene: TRBD1
abundance: -
j_gene: TRBJ1-1
len: 14
CDR3nt: TGTGCCAGCAGTTTTGGACAGGGATATACTGAAGCTTTCTTT
CDR3aa: CASSFGQGYTEAFF

v_gene: TRBV11-2
d_gene: -
abundance: -
j_gene: TRBJ2-1
len: 14
CDR3nt: TGTGCCAGCAGCTTAGGGAGCTCCTACAATGAGCAGTTCTTC
CDR3aa: CASSLGSSYNEQFF

v_gene: TRBV6-1
d_gene: -
abundance: -
j_gene: TRBJ2-3
len: 13
CDR3nt: TGTGCCAGCAGTGAACAGAACCGAGATACGCAGTATTTT
CDR3aa: CASSEQNRDTQYF

v_gene: TRBV10-2
d_gene: TRBD2
abundance: -
j_gene: TRBJ2-3
len: 17
CDR3nt: TGCGCCAGCAGTGAGTCGACTAGCGGGGGGATCACAGATACGCAGTATTTT
CDR3aa: CASSESTSGGITDTQYF

v_gene: TRBV19
d_gene: -
abundance: -
j_gene: TRBJ2-6
len: 15
CDR3nt: TGTGCCAGTAGTTCAGTGTCCTCTGGGGCCAACGTCCTGACTTTC
CDR3aa: CASSSVSSGANVLTF

v_gene: TRBV9
d_gene: TRBD2
abundance: once
j_gene: TRBJ2-1
len: 15
CDR3nt: TGTGCCAGCAGCGTCTCTAGCGGGAGTTTACATGAGCAGTTCTTC
CDR3aa: CASSVSSGSLHEQFF

v_gene: TRBV11-2
d_gene: TRBD2
abundance: -
j_gene: TRBJ2-2
len: 17
CDR3nt: TGTGCCAGCAGCGCGAGCTTGGCGGGGGGGGACACCGGGGAGCTGTTTTTT
CDR3aa: CASSASLAGGDTGELFF

v_gene: TRBV29-1
d_gene: -
abundance: once
j_gene: TRBJ1-1
len: 14
CDR3nt: TGCAGCGTGGAGAGCATACAGGCGAACACTGAAGCTTTCTTT
CDR3aa: CSVESIQANTEAFF

v_gene: TRBV29-1
d_gene: -
abundance: -
j_gene: TRBJ1-4
len: 14
CDR3nt: TGCAGCGTTCAGGGCAGTGCAACTAATGAAAAACTGTTTTTT
CDR3aa: CSVQGSATNEKLFF

v_gene: TRBV10-3
d_gene: -
abundance: once
j_gene: TRBJ1-3
len: 13
CDR3nt: TGTGCCATCAGTGACCCCCAGGCCAACACCATATATTTT
CDR3aa: CAISDPQANTIYF

v_gene: TRBV18
d_gene: -
abundance: many
j_gene: TRBJ1-1
len: 12
CDR3nt: TGTGCCAGCTCAGGGTTGGAGGCTGAAGCTTTCTTT
CDR3aa: CASSGLEAEAFF

v_gene: TRBV10-1
d_gene: -
abundance: -
j_gene: TRBJ2-3
len: 13
CDR3nt: TGCGCCAGCAGTGTCCGCGGCACAGATACGCAGTATTTT
CDR3aa: CASSVRGTDTQYF

v_gene: TRBV29-1
d_gene: -
abundance: -
j_gene: TRBJ1-2
len: 13
CDR3nt: TGCAGCGTTGCAGAGGAGTACCTTTATGGCTACACCTTC
CDR3aa: CSVAEEYLYGYTF

v_gene: TRBV7-2
d_gene: -
abundance: once
j_gene: TRBJ2-2
len: 14
CDR3nt: TGTGCCAGCAGCTTAAAGCGAGGCACCGGGGAGCTGTTTTTT
CDR3aa: CASSLKRGTGELFF

v_gene: TRBV29-1
d_gene: TRBD2
abundance: -
j_gene: TRBJ2-3
len: 14
CDR3nt: TGCAGCGTTGCTAGCGGGGATATCACAGATACGCAGTATTTT
CDR3aa: CSVASGDITDTQYF

v_gene: TRBV5-6
d_gene: -
abundance: -
j_gene: TRBJ2-3
len: 14
CDR3nt: TGTGCCAGCAGCTATAGGACAGCAGCAGATACGCAGTATTTT
CDR3aa: CASSYRTAADTQYF

v_gene: TRBV30
d_gene: -
abundance: -
j_gene: TRBJ2-6
len: 19
CDR3nt: TGTGCCTGGAGTGTACTCCCCTTTGGAGCGCTTAATGGGGCCAACGTCCTGACTTTC
CDR3aa: CAWSVLPFGALNGANVLTF

v_gene: TRBV5-4
d_gene: TRBD1
abundance: -
j_gene: TRBJ1-2
len: 15
CDR3nt: TGTGCCAGCAGCTTAAAGACAGGGACTAACTATGGCTACACCTTC
CDR3aa: CASSLKTGTNYGYTF

v_gene: TRBV27
d_gene: -
abundance: -
j_gene: TRBJ2-2
len: 14
CDR3nt: TGTGCCAGCGGGGGGACTCTGAACACCGGGGAGCTGTTTTTT
CDR3aa: CASGGTLNTGELFF

v_gene: TRBV5-1
d_gene: TRBD2
abundance: -
j_gene: TRBJ2-2
len: 16
CDR3nt: TGCGCCAGCAGCCCGAGGGGGAGCGGGGGAACCGGGGAGCTGTTTTTT
CDR3aa: CASSPRGSGGTGELFF

v_gene: TRBV5-1
d_gene: TRBD1
abundance: -
j_gene: TRBJ2-2
len: 16
CDR3nt: TGCGCCAGCAGCCTAGAGGGCAGGGGGTTTACCGGGGAGCTGTTTTTT
CDR3aa: CASSLEGRGFTGELFF

v_gene: TRBV18
d_gene: -
abundance: -
j_gene: TRBJ1-3
len: 16
CDR3nt: TGTGCCAGCTCACCGGCCGGAGGGCTATCTGGAAACACCATATATTTT
CDR3aa: CASSPAGGLSGNTIYF

v_gene: TRBV4-1
d_gene: -
abundance: -
j_gene: TRBJ1-5
len: 14
CDR3nt: TGCGCCAGCAGCCAAGGAGAACTCAATCAGCCCCAGCATTTT
CDR3aa: CASSQGELNQPQHF

v_gene: TRBV19
d_gene: -
abundance: -
j_gene: TRBJ1-1
len: 13
CDR3nt: TGTGCCAGTAGTCTCCCGGGGACAACTGAAGCTTTCTTT
CDR3aa: CASSLPGTTEAFF

v_gene: TRBV3-1/TRBV3-2
d_gene: -
abundance: -
j_gene: TRBJ2-1
len: 13
CDR3nt: TGTGCCAGCAGCTACAGGGATTACAATGAGCAGTTCTTC
CDR3aa: CASSYRDYNEQFF

v_gene: TRBV5-5
d_gene: -
abundance: -
j_gene: TRBJ1-5
len: 15
CDR3nt: TGTGCCAGCAGCTTGATAAGGGGTTTCAATCAGCCCCAGCATTTT
CDR3aa: CASSLIRGFNQPQHF